A single sample is the source of the 32 T cell receptor beta chains below, sequenced in a study of T cell responses to AZD1222 COVID-19 vaccine. Sequencing used immunoSEQ multiplex PCR; TCRdb keeps in-frame clones, though not all of them. The table lists over 120,000 clones, over 85% of them singletons, with about 5.5% in the top ten. The sample in question was peripheral blood, obtained on day 0 of AZD1222 vaccination. The receptors shown here come from an adult in good health.

The V call is TRBV7-2, the J call TRBJ1-5; D is unresolved. The CDR3 is made up of 13 amino acids. Germline V gives CDR1 SGHTA, CDR2 FQGNSA. The V gene lost 8 bases and the J gene lost 5 bases, with 13 bases spanning the gap. The CDR3 bases are TGTGCCAGCGCCCCCGGGTCCCATCAGCCCCAGCATTTT. Its protein product is CASAPGSHQPQHF. Combining the CDR3 with reference TRBV7-2 and TRBJ1-5 gives the whole variable domain GAGVSQSPSNKVTEKGKDVELRCDPISGHTALYWYRQSLGQGLEFLIYFQGNSAPDKSGLPSDRFSAERTGGSVSTLTIQRTQQEDSAVYLCASAPGSHQPQHFGDGTRLSIL.

This clone has a single count. V and J are TRBV9 and TRBJ2-2; D remains ambiguous. Germline V gives CDR1 SGDLS, CDR2 YYNGEE. V dropped 2 bases and J dropped 5 bases, with 7 bases sitting between them. The CDR3 runs 13 residues. The CDR3 region is CASSVIKTGELFF. DNA of the CDR3: TGTGCCAGCAGCGTCATAAAAACCGGGGAGCTGTTTTTT.

The V call is TRBV28, the J call TRBJ1-5; tentative D call: TRBD1 (6 bases). V dropped 9 bases and J dropped 2 bases, with 8 bases sitting between them. This CDR3 is 12 amino acids long. CDR1 MDHEN and CDR2 SYDVKM come from the germline V gene. The DNA of the CDR3 is TGTGCCAGTTCAGGGGGCAATCAGCCCCAGCATTTT. Translating it yields CASSGGNQPQHF. The full variable domain, its missing parts supplied by reference TRBV28 and TRBJ1-5, is DVKVTQSSRYLVKRTGEKVFLECVQDMDHENMFWYRQDPGLGLRLIYFSYDVKMKEKGDIPEGYSVSREKKERFSLILESASTNQTSMYLCASSGGNQPQHFGDGTRLSIL.

The gene calls are TRBV14 and TRBJ1-1; no reliable D call. This CDR3 is built from 18 residues. The germline V and J ends were trimmed by 0 bases and 0 bases, with 17 bases remaining between them. The germline V gene encodes CDR1 SGHDN and CDR2 FVKESK. CDR3 DNA sequence: TGTGCCAGCAGCCAAGACCGGGGTTGGCCAAAGATGAACACTGAAGCTTTCTTT. Protein sequence: CASSQDRGWPKMNTEAFF.

V is TRBV19 and J is TRBJ2-5; 9 positions agree with TRBD1. CDR1 and CDR2 from the germline V gene are LNHDA and SQIVND (reference sequence). Losses at the gene ends were 5 bases for V and 2 bases for J; bases not matched to a gene: 9. This CDR3 region has 16 residues. This chain's CDR3 is CASSPTGTGIQETQYF. The CDR3 DNA reads TGTGCCAGTAGTCCTACCGGGACAGGGATTCAAGAGACCCAGTACTTC.

A few counts support this clone. This chain joins TRBV5-6 and TRBJ1-2, with a weak D call TRBD1 (5 bases). This CDR3 contains 12 residues. With 2 bases removed from V and 8 bases from J, the gap between germline ends came to 10 bases. Germline assignment: CDR1 SGHDT and CDR2 YYEEEE. The CDR3, as DNA: TGTGCCAGCAGCTTACCCCAGGGAGGCTACACCTTC. This translates into CASSLPQGGYTF. The complete variable domain, with remaining parts taken from reference TRBV5-6 and TRBJ1-2, reads DAGVTQSPTHLIKTRGQQVTLRCSPKSGHDTVSWYQQALGQGPQFIFQYYEEEERQRGNFPDRFSGHQFPNYSSELNVNALLLGDSALYLCASSLPQGGYTFGSGTRLTVV.

The chain has TRBV6-1 and TRBJ1-4; 11 nucleotides align to TRBD1. Germline-derived CDR1 and CDR2 are MNHNS and SASEGT. The V gene end was trimmed by 6 bases and the J gene end by 8 bases; junction bases not matched to a gene: 8. The CDR3 runs to 15 residues. The CDR3 loop is CASSRGQGVGEKLFF. The CDR3 DNA follows: TGTGCCAGCAGCAGGGGACAGGGGGTTGGGGAAAAACTGTTTTTT.

This clone has only a few counts. The chain links TRBV21-1 to TRBJ1-6; the D call TRBD1 from the table was never checked on the DNA. TRBV21-1 is designated a pseudogene. This CDR3 comprises 18 residues. DNA for the CDR3: TGTGCCAGCAGCATAACAGGGGTCGGAGTCCGTATGGGTTCACCCCTCCACTTT. Residues: CASSITGVGVRMGSPLHF.

The chain recombines TRBV3-1 (or the pseudogene TRBV3-2) with TRBJ2-1, with 9 bases identical to TRBD2. The CDR3 spans 14 residues. CDR1 and CDR2 from the germline V gene are LGHDT and YNNKEL (reference sequence). Trimming at V came to 3 bases and at J to 5 bases, leaving 2 bases not matched to a gene. CDR3 sequence reads: CASSQRGGHNEQFF. In DNA form, the CDR3 reads TGTGCCAGCAGCCAGCGGGGGGGCCACAATGAGCAGTTCTTC.

This clone showed up just a few times. The chain has TRBV6-1 and TRBJ1-4; 8 bases are shared with TRBD1. J gave up 4 bases and V 0 bases, and 7 bases lay outside the gene matches. Germline V gene lookup returns CDR1 MNHNS and CDR2 SASEGT. CDR3 size: 17 residues. The CDR3 region is CASSEALGQAFNEKLFF. CDR3 bases: TGTGCCAGCAGTGAAGCCTTGGGACAGGCTTTTAATGAAAAACTGTTTTTT.

V is TRBV7-9 and J is TRBJ2-1; D not resolved. Germline lookup yields CDR1 SEHNR and CDR2 FQNEAQ (reference sequence). The germline V and J ends were trimmed by 3 bases and 8 bases, with 14 bases remaining between them. The CDR3 length is 14 residues. The CDR3 protein is CASSFSSSLDEQFF. The CDR3 DNA is TGTGCCAGCAGCTTCTCGAGTTCGTTGGATGAGCAGTTCTTC.

V usage is TRBV6-1 and J usage is TRBJ2-1; D gene ambiguous. Per the germline V gene, CDR1 is MNHNS and CDR2 is SASEGT. V was trimmed by 3 bases and J by 0 bases, leaving 9 bases between them. The length of the CDR3 is 15 residues. The CDR3 DNA is TGTGCCAGCAGTGAGGAATGGAGCTCCTACAATGAGCAGTTCTTC. Its translation is CASSEEWSSYNEQFF.

The chain is built from TRBV12-3 or TRBV12-4 and TRBJ1-2; TRBD1 aligns across 7 bases. V was pared by 5 bases and J by 6 bases, with 6 bases of the junction left unmatched. This CDR3 is built from 13 residues. CDR3 in amino acids: CASSDRENHGYTF. For the CDR3, the DNA is TGTGCCAGCAGTGACAGGGAGAACCATGGCTACACCTTC.

This clone was counted a few times. The V gene is TRBV6-6, the J gene TRBJ1-2; 9 nucleotides align to TRBD1. Germline CDR1 MNHNY, CDR2 SVGAGI (reference sequence). This CDR3 spans 14 amino acids. V lost 8 bases to trimming and J lost 6 bases; unmatched junction nucleotides: 10. The CDR3 here is CASGTGLVVNGYTF. Written as DNA, the CDR3 is TGTGCCAGCGGGACAGGGTTGGTAGTCAATGGCTACACCTTC.

This chain connects TRBV5-1 to TRBJ2-2; 11 bases are a match to TRBD2. Germline V lookup: CDR1 SGHRS, CDR2 YFSETQ. The CDR3 is 15 residues long. V dropped 3 bases and J dropped 5; count of bases not matched to a gene: 3. This CDR3 reads CASSYLAGGTGELFF. The CDR3 DNA is TGCGCCAGCAGCTACCTAGCGGGGGGTACCGGGGAGCTGTTTTTT.

The CDR3 protein is CSAWNTGELFF. CDR3 DNA sequence: TGCAGTGCGTGGAACACCGGGGAGCTGTTTTTT. The chain links TRBV20-1 to TRBJ2-2, with unresolved D. The CDR3 sequence is 11 residues long. Germline CDR1 is DFQATT and CDR2 is SNEGSKA (reference sequence). Trimming removed 6 bases from V and 1 base from J, with 3 bases in between.

This sequence joins TRBV19 and TRBJ2-7; no clear D gene. The CDR3 loop spans 15 amino acids. Trimming removed 1 base at V and 6 bases at J, with 16 bases between. CDR1 and CDR2 (germline): LNHDA, SQIVND (reference sequence). CDR3 in DNA: TGTGCCAGTAGTATAGTGACGGCCCCGTCGGCCGAGCAGTACTTC. Translated, it gives CASSIVTAPSAEQYF.

The chain has TRBV2 and TRBJ2-3; the match to TRBD1 covers 9 bases. The germline V gene has CDR1 SNHLY and CDR2 FYNNEI. The CDR3 runs to 15 residues. V dropped 5 bases and J dropped 3; count of bases not matched to a gene: 6. The CDR3 protein is CASSPGQGRTDTQYF. The CDR3 DNA is TGTGCCAGCAGTCCGGGACAGGGCCGTACAGATACGCAGTATTTT.

V and J are TRBV25-1 and TRBJ2-5; 13 bases match TRBD2. J was trimmed by 5 bases and V by 3 bases; bases with no gene match: 12. CDR3 length equals 18 residues. Germline CDR1 MGHDK, CDR2 SYGVNS. CDR3 protein: CASSDARTSGSVGETQYF. DNA for the CDR3: TGTGCCAGCAGTGATGCCCGGACTAGCGGGAGCGTAGGCGAGACCCAGTACTTC.

The V call is TRBV19, the J call TRBJ2-3; no clear D. The CDR3 consists of 14 residues. Trimming shortened V by 1 base and J by 0 bases, and 5 bases separated the two germline ends. Germline-derived CDR1 and CDR2 are LNHDA and SQIVND (reference sequence). CDR3 sequence (DNA): TGTGCCAGTAGTATAGCCGCTAGCACAGATACGCAGTATTTT. It yields the protein CASSIAASTDTQYF.

This clone was found once. The rearrangement links TRBV5-5 to TRBJ2-6; no firm D call. Trimming stripped 5 bases from V and 0 bases from J, with 15 bases between. The CDR3 extends over 17 amino acids. Germline-derived CDR1 and CDR2 are SGHKS and YYEKEE (reference sequence). This chain's CDR3 is CASSYYLANSGANVLTF. The CDR3 nucleotides read TGTGCCAGCAGTTATTACTTGGCCAACTCTGGGGCCAACGTCCTGACTTTC.

This clone was detected only once. The rearrangement uses TRBV9 and TRBJ1-6, with D perhaps TRBD1 (6 bases). This CDR3 contains 14 residues. Trimming took 4 bases from V and 8 from J, leaving 13 bases between them. CDR1 is SGDLS and CDR2 is YYNGEE in the germline V gene. The CDR3 is CASSTRTADSPLHF. CDR3 bases: TGTGCCAGCAGCACACGGACAGCCGATTCACCCCTCCACTTT.

The chain recombines TRBV5-1 with TRBJ2-1, with 10 bases aligning to TRBD1. Germline CDR1 and CDR2: SGHRS and YFSETQ. The CDR3 contains 16 residues. V shed 4 bases, J shed 6 bases, and the junction held 10 bases outside the gene matches. DNA of the CDR3: TGCGCCAGCAGCCCAGAAGGGACAGGGGTCTTCAATGAGCAGTTCTTC. It translates to CASSPEGTGVFNEQFF. The full variable domain, rest sourced from reference TRBV5-1 and TRBJ2-1, is KAGVTQTPRYLIKTRGQQVTLSCSPISGHRSVSWYQQTPGQGLQFLFEYFSETQRNKGNFPGRFSGRQFSNSRSEMNVSTLELGDSALYLCASSPEGTGVFNEQFFGPGTRLTVL.

The chain employs TRBV5-1 and TRBJ2-5, with 7 positions matching TRBD2. The CDR3 has 15 residues. In germline, CDR1 is SGHRS, CDR2 YFSETQ. V dropped 2 bases and J dropped 2; count of bases not matched to a gene: 6. DNA of the CDR3: TGCGCCAGCAGCTTTTTATCTAGCGGTCAAGAGACCCAGTACTTC. Its translation is CASSFLSSGQETQYF.

The rearrangement uses TRBV28 and TRBJ1-6; D is perhaps TRBD1 (6 bases). The V end was cut by 5 bases, the J end by 7 bases, with 15 bases between. The CDR3 covers 15 residues. Per germline, CDR1 MDHEN and CDR2 SYDVKM. The CDR3 sequence is CASSLEGRGNSPLHF. Written as DNA, the CDR3 is TGTGCCAGCAGTCTGGAGGGCAGGGGAAATTCACCCCTCCACTTT.

The chain couples TRBV6-2 or TRBV6-3 to TRBJ2-2; the D is unclear. From germline, CDR1 is MNHEY and CDR2 SVGEGT. V was shortened by 5 bases and J by 4 bases, with 8 bases between the two germline ends. The CDR3 is made up of 13 amino acids. CDR3 coding DNA: TGTGCCAGCAGTACCCGATCCACCGGGGAGCTGTTTTTT. Translation gives CASSTRSTGELFF.

The chain links TRBV10-3 to TRBJ1-2, with D maybe TRBD1 (5 bases). This CDR3 is 14 amino acids long. Germline-derived CDR1 and CDR2 are ENHRY and SYGVKD. With 3 bases removed from V and 5 bases from J, the gap between germline ends came to 13 bases. The CDR3 here is CAISEGRASYGYTF. Here the CDR3 DNA reads TGTGCCATCAGTGAAGGCAGGGCTTCTTATGGCTACACCTTC.

The V gene is TRBV15, the J gene TRBJ2-3, with D uncertain. CDR3 size: 13 residues. The germline V gene encodes CDR1 LNHNV and CDR2 YYDKDF (reference sequence). Trimming took off 8 bases at V and 0 bases at J, with 9 bases between the two ends. CDR3 DNA sequence: TGTGCCACCCTGGAAGGTAGCACAGATACGCAGTATTTT. It codes for CATLEGSTDTQYF.

This clone was counted once. This rearrangement joins TRBV6-6 to TRBJ1-2, with 11 bases fitting TRBD1. CDR3 size: 17 residues. The J segment lost 4 bases and the V segment lost 6 bases, leaving 13 bases of the junction unmatched. Germline V lookup: CDR1 MNHNY, CDR2 SVGAGI (reference sequence). The DNA of the CDR3 is TGTGCCAGCAGCCGACGTCCGGACAGGGGGCGAGGCTATGGCTACACCTTC. As protein: CASSRRPDRGRGYGYTF.

DNA for the CDR3: TGTGCCAGCAGTTTAGAGAGCGCAGGGGACAATGAGCAGTTCTTC. This translates into CASSLESAGDNEQFF. V gene TRBV28 combines with J gene TRBJ2-1; D may be TRBD1 (6 bases). V was cut by 2 bases and J by 5 bases, with 13 bases left in between. CDR3 length equals 15 residues. Germline V gene sequence: CDR1 MDHEN, CDR2 SYDVKM.

The rearrangement joins TRBV2 to TRBJ1-5; D gene unclear. CDR1 is SNHLY, CDR2 FYNNEI, per germline. V dropped 4 bases and J dropped 3 bases, with 7 bases sitting between them. The CDR3 has 13 amino acids. The CDR3 region has the DNA TGTGCCAGCAGTGGAGAACCCAATCAGCCCCAGCATTTT. Its protein is CASSGEPNQPQHF. Full variable domain (missing parts from reference TRBV2 and TRBJ1-5): EPEVTQTPSHQVTQMGQEVILRCVPISNHLYFYWYRQILGQKVEFLVSFYNNEISEKSEIFDDQFSVERPDGSNFTLKIRSTKLEDSAMYFCASSGEPNQPQHFGDGTRLSIL.

The chain links TRBV5-1 to TRBJ2-3, with D perhaps matching TRBD2 (6 bases). Trimming shortened V by 6 bases and J by 9 bases, and 20 bases separated the two germline ends. Germline CDR1 SGHRS, CDR2 YFSETQ. The CDR3 totals 14 residues. The CDR3 loop reads CASNRDSSSETQYF. Here the CDR3 DNA reads TGCGCCAGCAACCGGGACTCCTCCTCTGAGACGCAGTATTTT.